Following are 21 T cell receptor beta chains from one sample sequenced in a study of T-cell reconstitution after alpha-beta-depleted transplantation in children. Researchers prepared the TCRbeta library using unique molecular identifiers, the study reports. TCRdb processed the PCR reads anew with MiXCR; each CDR3 protein has one entry. Of hundreds of thousands of distinct CDR3 sequences in the sample, approximately 12% are singletons; the top ten hold around 2.2%. The sequencing here drew on PBMCs, mostly from graft donor cells, taken 360 days after TCRalphabeta/CD19-depleted stem cell transplant. The receptors here all came from a male patient between 5 and 17 years old who had a stem cell transplant for acute myeloid leukemia, so the T cells may come from the graft donor.

J is TRBJ2-7 and V is TRBV20-1; possibly TRBD1 or TRBD2 for D (7 bases each). CDR1 is DFQATT, CDR2 SNEGSKA, per germline (reference sequence). CDR3 size: 15 residues. V was trimmed by 0 bases and J by 7 bases, leaving 19 bases between them. CDR3 residues: CSARDRGGPLLEQYF. CDR3 DNA: TGCAGTGCTAGAGACAGGGGGGGACCCCTCCTGGAGCAGTACTTC.

This clonotype was observed a few times. The V gene is TRBV6-1, the J gene TRBJ2-7; 9 positions agree with TRBD2. CDR3 length: 16 residues. In germline, CDR1 is MNHNS, CDR2 SASEGT. The trim removed 5 bases at V and 2 bases at J, leaving 10 bases unmatched. The CDR3 sequence is CASSNITTSGTYEQYF. DNA for the CDR3: TGTGCCAGCAGTAATATTACGACTAGCGGAACCTACGAGCAGTACTTC.

This clonotype was seen a few times. The chain uses TRBV9 and TRBJ1-2, with D possibly TRBD1 on 5 matching bases. Germline CDR1 SGDLS, CDR2 YYNGEE. The CDR3 consists of 13 residues. Trimming took off 3 bases at V and 4 bases at J, with 10 bases between the two ends. This CDR3 is CASSEPGRYGYTF. CDR3 nucleotide sequence: TGTGCCAGCAGCGAACCGGGACGCTATGGCTACACCTTC.

The gene calls are TRBV28 and TRBJ2-1; 7 bases line up with TRBD1. With 5 bases clipped from V and 4 bases from J, the junction kept 8 bases outside the gene matches. The CDR3 has 15 amino acids. Looked up from germline, CDR1 is MDHEN and CDR2 is SYDVKM. The CDR3 is CASSRTGPQYNEQFF. Here the CDR3 DNA reads TGTGCCAGCAGTAGGACAGGCCCACAATACAATGAGCAGTTCTTC. Combining the CDR3 with reference TRBV28 and TRBJ2-1 gives the whole variable domain DVKVTQSSRYLVKRTGEKVFLECVQDMDHENMFWYRQDPGLGLRLIYFSYDVKMKEKGDIPEGYSVSREKKERFSLILESASTNQTSMYLCASSRTGPQYNEQFFGPGTRLTVL.

This clonotype was seen a handful of times. The gene calls are TRBV11-2 and TRBJ1-3; tentative D call: TRBD1 (6 bases). The CDR3 is 15 amino acids. Trimming stripped 4 bases from V and 2 bases from J, with 12 bases between. Germline lookup yields CDR1 SGHAT and CDR2 FQNNGV. CDR3 residues: CASSSTWTAGNTIYF. In DNA, the CDR3 is TGTGCCAGCAGCTCCACATGGACAGCTGGAAACACCATATATTTT. The whole variable domain, filled in from reference TRBV11-2 and TRBJ1-3, reads EAGVAQSPRYKIIEKRQSVAFWCNPISGHATLYWYQQILGQGPKLLIQFQNNGVVDDSQLPKDRFSAERLKGVDSTLKIQPAKLEDSAVYLCASSSTWTAGNTIYFGEGSWLTVV.

This clonotype occurred many times. This sequence joins TRBV6-5 and TRBJ2-3; 12 nucleotides line up with TRBD2. This CDR3 has 17 residues. The germline CDR1 and CDR2 sequences are MNHEY and SVGAGI. J was trimmed by 2 bases and V by 3 bases; bases with no gene match: 6. CDR3 protein: CASSYGTSGLYTDTQYF. CDR3 coding DNA: TGTGCCAGCAGTTATGGGACTAGCGGGCTATACACAGATACGCAGTATTTT.

V is TRBV3-1 and J is TRBJ2-7; no clear D gene. CDR3 size: 15 residues. The V end was cut by 2 bases, the J end by 4 bases, with 15 bases between. Germline loops: CDR1 LGHDT, CDR2 YNNKEL (reference sequence). CDR3 sequence reads: CASSQIDGFRYEQYF. Written as DNA, the CDR3 is TGTGCCAGCAGCCAAATCGATGGATTTCGGTACGAGCAGTACTTC.

The genes are TRBV20-1 and TRBJ1-1; no clear D. In germline, CDR1 is DFQATT, CDR2 SNEGSKA (reference sequence). Trimming took 1 base from V and 2 from J, leaving 11 bases between them. This CDR3 is built from 14 residues. This chain's CDR3 is CSARGIPLNTEAFF. The CDR3 DNA reads TGCAGTGCTAGAGGAATTCCTCTTAACACTGAAGCTTTCTTT.

The chain's CDR3 is CSEGDPVGDTQYF. CDR3 in DNA: TGCAGTGAGGGTGACCCGGTGGGAGATACGCAGTATTTT. The chain joins TRBV20-1 to TRBJ2-3; no definite D call. V lost 7 bases and J 5 bases, leaving 16 bases between the germline ends. Germline V gene lookup returns CDR1 DFQATT and CDR2 SNEGSKA (reference sequence). This CDR3 has 13 amino acids.

In regard to this clonotype: Being one base from a much bigger clone, this may be a read error. The chain couples TRBV18 to TRBJ2-1, with D perhaps TRBD2 (6 bases). CDR3 length equals 16 residues. Germline CDR1 is KGHSH and CDR2 is LQKENI. This CDR3 is CTSSPKAGSSYNEQFF. The CDR3 DNA reads as TGTACCAGCTCCCCTAAGGCGGGGAGCTCCTACAATGAGCAGTTCTTC.

This chain links TRBV13 with TRBJ1-5, with D uncertain. Germline assignment: CDR1 PRHDT and CDR2 FYEKMQ (reference sequence). The CDR3 loop spans 13 amino acids. Trimming shortened V by 7 bases and J by 7 bases, and 14 bases separated the two germline ends. CDR3 sequence reads: CASTKYVEQPQHF. The CDR3 DNA reads TGTGCCAGCACCAAATATGTAGAGCAGCCCCAGCATTTT.

This clonotype occurred a few times. One end of the junction is discordant with germline, which a read error may explain. V is TRBV7-9 and J is TRBJ2-5, with a tentative D call TRBD2 (5 bases). Looked up from germline, CDR1 is SEHNR and CDR2 is FQNEAQ (reference sequence). This CDR3 spans 14 amino acids. This CDR3 reads CASGSDYMVELNKF. The CDR3 DNA sequence: TGTGCCAGCGGCTCCGACTATATGGTCGAGCTTAACAAATTC.

A few counts support this clonotype. The rearrangement joins TRBV20-1 to TRBJ2-1; 8 nucleotides align to TRBD2. Trimming cost V 3 bases and J 1 base; bases outside gene matches: 5. CDR3 size: 15 residues. Germline CDR1 and CDR2: DFQATT and SNEGSKA (reference sequence). CDR3 loop: CSASMAGGSYNEQFF. The CDR3 coding sequence is TGCAGTGCTAGTATGGCGGGAGGTTCCTACAATGAGCAGTTCTTC.

V usage is TRBV4-1 and J usage is TRBJ1-6; D ambiguous. The V end was cut by 3 bases, the J end by 9 bases, with 3 bases between. Germline V gene sequence: CDR1 MGHRA, CDR2 YSYEKL. The CDR3 is made up of 11 amino acids. The CDR3 DNA reads TGCGCCAGCAGCCACTTTTCACCCCTCCACTTT. Translating it yields CASSHFSPLHF.

This clonotype was seen many times. The CDR3 coding sequence is TGTGCCAGCAGTTTGCGTACCGACAGTAATGAAAAACTGTTTTTT. Its translation is CASSLRTDSNEKLFF. The V and J genes are TRBV12-3 or TRBV12-4 and TRBJ1-4; weak D call: TRBD1 (5 bases). Deletions cut 3 bases from V and 4 bases from J, with 12 bases between. The CDR3 totals 15 residues.

This clonotype was detected only a few times. This chain links TRBV20-1 with TRBJ2-6, with 10 bases identical to TRBD1. From germline, CDR1 is DFQATT and CDR2 SNEGSKA (reference sequence). The V segment lost 1 base and the J segment 4 bases; nucleotides outside the gene matches: 7. The CDR3 sequence is 17 residues long. This chain's CDR3 is CSARAGQGISGANVLTF. The CDR3 nucleotides are TGCAGTGCTAGAGCGGGACAGGGGATCTCCGGGGCCAACGTCCTGACTTTC.

This clonotype was counted only a few times. The chain combines TRBV20-1 with TRBJ2-1, with D unclear. V gave up 6 bases and J gave up 7 bases, with 10 bases separating them. Germline CDR1 DFQATT, CDR2 SNEGSKA (reference sequence). This CDR3 contains 11 residues. The CDR3 region is CSAPPKNEQFF. The CDR3 DNA is TGCAGTGCCCCGCCCAAGAATGAGCAGTTCTTC.

This clonotype was seen a handful of times. V and J are TRBV5-1 and TRBJ1-3, with D perhaps matching TRBD1 (6 bases). Germline CDR1 is SGHRS and CDR2 is YFSETQ. The CDR3 loop spans 15 amino acids. Trimming removed 4 bases from V and 0 bases from J, with 11 bases in between. CDR3 in DNA: TGCGCCAGCAGCGCAGACAGGAGCTCTGGAAACACCATATATTTT. Translation: CASSADRSSGNTIYF.

This clonotype was seen only a few times. V gene TRBV6-2 or TRBV6-3 combines with J gene TRBJ2-1; TRBD2 matches at 11 bases. From germline, CDR1 is MNHEY and CDR2 SVGEGT. CDR3 size: 15 residues. With 2 bases clipped from V and 10 bases from J, the junction kept 7 bases outside the gene matches. The DNA of the CDR3 is TGTGCCAGCAGTTACGCTCTAGCGGGAGGCCCAGAGCAGTTCTTC. It specifies CASSYALAGGPEQFF.

This chain connects TRBV28 to TRBJ1-1, with 7 bases aligning to TRBD1. The CDR3 spans 16 residues. Trimming took 1 base from V and 0 from J; bases not matched to a gene: 5. Germline-derived CDR1 and CDR2 are MDHEN and SYDVKM. The CDR3 coding sequence is TGTGCCAGCAGTTTATTGACAGGGTTACTGAACACTGAAGCTTTCTTT. Protein: CASSLLTGLLNTEAFF.

This sequence joins TRBV28 and TRBJ1-5; possible D gene TRBD1, 6 bases. Germline-derived CDR1 and CDR2 are MDHEN and SYDVKM. This CDR3 has 16 amino acids. V lost 5 bases and J 4 bases, leaving 18 bases between the germline ends. The CDR3 DNA reads as TGTGCCAGCAGTCTCTTTCTATCGGGGGCAAATCAGCCCCAGCATTTT. It encodes CASSLFLSGANQPQHF.